The 8 T cell receptor beta chains given below trace back to one sample, sequenced in a study of OX40 agonist ivuxolimab in advanced cancers. The table came from immunoSEQ multiplex PCR; TCRdb's copy has only in-frame clones and leaves some out. The profile shows tens of thousands of clones, less than 90% of them singletons. The sample in question was CD4+ or CD8+ T cells sorted from blood, obtained in a trial of the OX40 agonist ivuxolimab. The receptors derive from an adult with an advanced solid tumor such as melanoma, head and neck, liver or kidney cancer.

The genes are TRBV6-6 and TRBJ1-3; D uncertain. Trimming removed 7 bases from V and 2 bases from J, with 12 bases in between. The CDR3 has 14 amino acids. Germline V gene lookup returns CDR1 MNHNY and CDR2 SVGAGI (reference sequence). Here the CDR3 reads CASIRTETGNTIYF. CDR3 DNA: TGTGCCAGCATCAGGACTGAGACTGGAAACACCATATATTTT.

The J gene is TRBJ1-4, the V gene TRBV7-8; the D is unclear. V gave up 4 bases and J gave up 8 bases, with 14 bases separating them. Germline CDR1 SGHVS, CDR2 FQNEAQ. This CDR3 is 14 amino acids long. CDR3 DNA sequence: TGTGCCAGCAGCTCCCTATGGGGTGGGGAAAAACTGTTTTTT. Its translation: CASSSLWGGEKLFF.

V gene TRBV7-9 combines with J gene TRBJ2-3; D is possibly TRBD1 or TRBD2 (6 bases each). The CDR3 has 16 residues. Germline assignment: CDR1 SEHNR and CDR2 FQNEAQ (reference sequence). V was pared by 7 bases and J by 5 bases, with 22 bases between. Here the CDR3 DNA reads TGTGCCAGCACGAAACTACAGGGAATGGGGGGAGATACGCAGTATTTT. It translates to CASTKLQGMGGDTQYF.

This clone showed up just once. This chain joins TRBV2 and TRBJ1-4, with D unresolved. The V end lost 3 bases, the J end lost 0 bases, and 8 bases lay between the germline ends. The germline V gene has CDR1 SNHLY and CDR2 FYNNEI. The CDR3 loop spans 15 amino acids. The CDR3 bases are TGTGCCAGCAGTGAGTCGGAAGCAACTAATGAAAAACTGTTTTTT. It is translated as CASSESEATNEKLFF. Using reference TRBV2 and TRBJ1-4 for the parts outside the CDR3, the full variable domain is EPEVTQTPSHQVTQMGQEVILRCVPISNHLYFYWYRQILGQKVEFLVSFYNNEISEKSEIFDDQFSVERPDGSNFTLKIRSTKLEDSAMYFCASSESEATNEKLFFGSGTQLSVL.

The V call is TRBV5-1, the J call TRBJ2-5; TRBD1 is a possible D gene (6 bases). Trimming shortened V by 3 bases and J by 4 bases, and 16 bases separated the two germline ends. There are 15 residues in the CDR3. CDR1 and CDR2 (germline): SGHRS, YFSETQ. The CDR3 DNA reads as TGCGCCAGCAGCTCCGGGACCAGGGGATCAGAGACCCAGTACTTC. Translation: CASSSGTRGSETQYF.

The rearrangement joins TRBV5-1 to TRBJ2-1; TRBD2 matches 15 bases. CDR1 is SGHRS and CDR2 is YFSETQ in the germline V gene. The CDR3 loop spans 16 amino acids. The V and J ends lost 4 bases and 4 bases, in that order; junction bases with no gene match: 3. CDR3 coding DNA: TGCGCCAGCAGCCCGGGACTAGCGGGGGGATACAATGAGCAGTTCTTC. Residues: CASSPGLAGGYNEQFF.

V usage is TRBV21-1 and J usage is TRBJ2-1; TRBD2, the table's D call, lacks a check against the DNA. TRBV21-1 is noted as a pseudogene. There are 13 residues in the CDR3. In nucleotides, the CDR3 is TGTGCCAGCGTCGGGGTATCCTACAATGAGCAGTTCTTC. Amino acid sequence: CASVGVSYNEQFF.

In this sample, this clone turned up a few times. This chain uses TRBV19 with TRBJ1-5; D might be TRBD1 (5 bases). This CDR3 spans 20 amino acids. Trimming removed 8 bases from V and 0 bases from J, with 29 bases in between. CDR1 is LNHDA and CDR2 is SQIVND in the germline V gene (reference sequence). CDR3 nucleotide sequence: TGTGCCAGTCGCCCAGGGTCGGGGGACGACTACCTCCTTAGCAATCAGCCCCAGCATTTT. Translating it yields CASRPGSGDDYLLSNQPQHF.